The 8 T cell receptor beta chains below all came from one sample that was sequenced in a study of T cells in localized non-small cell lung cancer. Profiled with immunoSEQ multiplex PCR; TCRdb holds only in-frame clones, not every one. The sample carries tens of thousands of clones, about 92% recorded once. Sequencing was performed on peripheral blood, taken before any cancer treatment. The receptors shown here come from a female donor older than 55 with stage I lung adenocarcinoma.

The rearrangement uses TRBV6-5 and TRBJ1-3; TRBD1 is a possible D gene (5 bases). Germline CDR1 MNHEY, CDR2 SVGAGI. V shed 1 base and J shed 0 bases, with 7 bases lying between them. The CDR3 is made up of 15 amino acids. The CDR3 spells CASSYWGSSGNTIYF. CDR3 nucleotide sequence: TGTGCCAGCAGTTACTGGGGGAGCTCTGGAAACACCATATATTTT.

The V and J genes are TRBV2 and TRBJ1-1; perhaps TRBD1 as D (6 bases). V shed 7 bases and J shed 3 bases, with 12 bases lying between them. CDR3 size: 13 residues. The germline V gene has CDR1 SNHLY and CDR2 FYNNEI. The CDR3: CASKLQGDTEAFF. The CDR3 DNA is TGTGCCAGCAAGTTACAGGGTGACACTGAAGCTTTCTTT. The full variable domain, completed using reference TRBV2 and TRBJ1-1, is EPEVTQTPSHQVTQMGQEVILRCVPISNHLYFYWYRQILGQKVEFLVSFYNNEISEKSEIFDDQFSVERPDGSNFTLKIRSTKLEDSAMYFCASKLQGDTEAFFGQGTRLTVV.

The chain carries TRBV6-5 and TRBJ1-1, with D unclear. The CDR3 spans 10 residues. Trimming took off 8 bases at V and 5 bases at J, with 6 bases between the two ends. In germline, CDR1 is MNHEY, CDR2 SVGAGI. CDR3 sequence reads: CASGRTEAFF. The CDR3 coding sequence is TGTGCCAGCGGGAGAACTGAAGCTTTCTTT.

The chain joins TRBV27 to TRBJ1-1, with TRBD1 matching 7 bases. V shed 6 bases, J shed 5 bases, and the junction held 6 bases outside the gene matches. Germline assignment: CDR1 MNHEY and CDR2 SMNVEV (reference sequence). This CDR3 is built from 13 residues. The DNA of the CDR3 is TGTGCCAGCAGACCGACAGGGAGGACTGAAGCTTTCTTT. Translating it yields CASRPTGRTEAFF.

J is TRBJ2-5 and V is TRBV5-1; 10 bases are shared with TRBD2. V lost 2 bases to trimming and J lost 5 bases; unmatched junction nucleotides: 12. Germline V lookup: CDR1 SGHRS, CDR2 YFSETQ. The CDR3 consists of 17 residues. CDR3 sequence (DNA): TGCGCCAGCAGCTTAGGTCCTAGCGGGGGCCGGACTGAGACCCAGTACTTC. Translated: CASSLGPSGGRTETQYF.

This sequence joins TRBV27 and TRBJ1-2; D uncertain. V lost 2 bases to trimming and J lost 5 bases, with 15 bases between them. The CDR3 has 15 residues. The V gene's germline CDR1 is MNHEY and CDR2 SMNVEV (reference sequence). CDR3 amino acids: CASSLGRQGGYGYTF. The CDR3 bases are TGTGCCAGCAGTTTAGGGAGGCAAGGAGGATATGGCTACACCTTC.

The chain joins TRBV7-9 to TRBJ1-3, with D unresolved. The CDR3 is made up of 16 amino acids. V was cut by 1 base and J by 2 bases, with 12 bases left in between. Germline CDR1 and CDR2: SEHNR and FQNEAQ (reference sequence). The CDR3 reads CASSLEGSAAGNTIYF. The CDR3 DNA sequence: TGTGCCAGCAGCTTAGAGGGATCGGCAGCTGGAAACACCATATATTTT.

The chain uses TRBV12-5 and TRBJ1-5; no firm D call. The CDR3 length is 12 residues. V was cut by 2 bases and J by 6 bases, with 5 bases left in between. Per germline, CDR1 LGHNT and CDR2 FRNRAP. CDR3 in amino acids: CASGLYSQPQHF. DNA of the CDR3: TGTGCTAGTGGTTTGTACTCTCAGCCCCAGCATTTT.